The 32 T cell receptor beta chains reported below all come from one sample, sequenced in a study of control samples from healthy donors and cancer patients. TCRdb's copy holds only in-frame clones and misses some; the assay was immunoSEQ multiplex PCR. The table shows approximately 60,000 clones, with roughly 85% occurring only once. The sequencing sample was made of blood. These receptors came from a middle-aged man in good health.

The chain couples TRBV21-1 to TRBJ1-5. TRBV21-1 is tagged as a pseudogene. The CDR3 extends over 11 amino acids. The CDR3 loop reads CEGGCIQPQHF. CDR3 coding DNA: TGTGAGGGGGGGTGTATTCAGCCCCAGCATTTT.

This chain links TRBV4-3 with TRBJ2-3, with D hard to call. This CDR3 contains 13 residues. Trimming shortened V by 0 bases and J by 6 bases, and 7 bases separated the two germline ends. CDR1 LGHNA and CDR2 YSLEER come from the germline V gene. In DNA, the CDR3 is TGCGCCAGCAGCCAAGATAGAAGGGATACGCAGTATTTT. Translating gives CASSQDRRDTQYF.

The gene calls are TRBV7-2 and TRBJ1-4, with D uncertain. The CDR3 is 14 amino acids. V lost 2 bases, J lost 3 bases, and 7 bases lay in between. CDR1 SGHTA and CDR2 FQGNSA come from the germline V gene. The CDR3 loop reads CASSLLGPNEKLFF. CDR3 bases: TGTGCCAGCAGCTTATTAGGTCCTAATGAAAAACTGTTTTTT.

The chain is built from TRBV19 and TRBJ2-1, with 8 bases lining up with TRBD1. The V and J ends lost 7 bases and 9 bases, in that order; junction bases with no gene match: 14. CDR1 LNHDA and CDR2 SQIVND come from the germline V gene (reference sequence). This CDR3 is built from 15 residues. The CDR3 DNA is TGTGCCAGTACCCCCCGGGGGCAGGGGGCCGGTGAGCAGTTCTTC. Protein sequence: CASTPRGQGAGEQFF. Combining the CDR3 with reference TRBV19 and TRBJ2-1 gives the whole variable domain DGGITQSPKYLFRKEGQNVTLSCEQNLNHDAMYWYRQDPGQGLRLIYYSQIVNDFQKGDIAEGYSVSREKKESFPLTVTSAQKNPTAFYLCASTPRGQGAGEQFFGPGTRLTVL.

This sequence joins TRBV6-6 and TRBJ1-2; D is perhaps TRBD1 (6 bases). CDR1 and CDR2 (germline): MNHNY, SVGAGI (reference sequence). The V and J ends lost 1 base and 6 bases respectively, with 6 bases between them. The CDR3 spans 12 residues. The CDR3 is CASSYWDNGYTF. The DNA of the CDR3 is TGTGCCAGCAGTTACTGGGACAATGGCTACACCTTC.

The gene calls are TRBV28 and TRBJ2-2; D gene unclear. Trimming took off 5 bases at V and 2 bases at J, with 12 bases between the two ends. Germline CDR1 MDHEN, CDR2 SYDVKM. CDR3 length: 15 amino acids. The CDR3 sequence is CASSVRIANTGELFF. For the CDR3, the DNA is TGTGCCAGCAGTGTCAGGATAGCTAACACCGGGGAGCTGTTTTTT.

This sequence joins TRBV5-8 and TRBJ1-2; TRBD1 might be the D (5 bases). This CDR3 has 14 amino acids. Trimming pared 0 bases from V and 3 bases from J, leaving 9 bases between. CDR1 is SGHTS, CDR2 YDEGEE, per germline. DNA for the CDR3: TGTGCCAGCAGCTTGGGGCAGGGACACTATGGCTACACCTTC. Encoded protein: CASSLGQGHYGYTF.

The V gene is TRBV25-1, the J gene TRBJ2-5, with TRBD2 identical over 8 bases. The CDR3 is 12 amino acids. With V trimmed by 7 bases and J by 5 bases, 3 bases remained unmatched. From germline, CDR1 is MGHDK and CDR2 SYGVNS. In DNA, the CDR3 is TGTGCCAGCAAGCGGGAGTACGAGACCCAGTACTTC. Translated, it gives CASKREYETQYF.

V and J are TRBV5-4 and TRBJ1-6, with D perhaps TRBD1 (6 bases). This CDR3 has 16 residues. The ends were cut back, 4 bases at V and 7 bases at J, with 18 bases in the middle. CDR1 and CDR2 (germline): SGHNT, YYREEE (reference sequence). CDR3 residues: CASSRVGGPANSPLHF. CDR3 sequence (DNA): TGTGCCAGCAGCAGGGTTGGGGGGCCCGCAAATTCACCCCTCCACTTT. The full variable domain, completed using reference TRBV5-4 and TRBJ1-6, is ETGVTQSPTHLIKTRGQQVTLRCSSQSGHNTVSWYQQALGQGPQFIFQYYREEENGRGNFPPRFSGLQFPNYSSELNVNALELDDSALYLCASSRVGGPANSPLHFGNGTRLTVT.

The chain couples TRBV27 to TRBJ1-2; no reliable D call. Germline V lookup: CDR1 MNHEY, CDR2 SMNVEV (reference sequence). Between the trimmed V and J ends, which lost 6 bases and 5 bases, there was a span of 13 bases. CDR3 length: 13 amino acids. The CDR3 is CASRMTDIYGYTF. DNA of the CDR3: TGTGCCAGCAGAATGACGGATATATATGGCTACACCTTC.

V and J are TRBV29-1 and TRBJ2-7, with 8 bases identical to TRBD1. There are 14 residues in the CDR3. CDR1 and CDR2 from the germline V gene are SQVTM and ANQGSEA. V dropped 4 bases and J dropped 2; count of bases not matched to a gene: 7. CDR3 residues: CSVVTGTGTYEQYF. For the CDR3, the DNA is TGCAGCGTTGTTACCGGGACAGGCACCTACGAGCAGTACTTC.

This chain joins TRBV30 and TRBJ1-1; D not certain. Germline CDR1 GTSNPN, CDR2 SVGIG (reference sequence). Trimming cost V 4 bases and J 0 bases, with 9 bases left between them. There are 13 residues in the CDR3. The CDR3 region has the DNA TGTGCCTGGACCCTTTATATGAACACTGAAGCTTTCTTT. Its protein is CAWTLYMNTEAFF.

The gene calls are TRBV7-3 and TRBJ1-4; weak D call: TRBD1 (6 bases). With 2 bases removed from V and 7 bases from J, the gap between germline ends came to 14 bases. This CDR3 contains 15 residues. Germline V gene data show CDR1 as SGHTA and CDR2 as FQGTGA. The CDR3 DNA reads as TGTGCCAGCAGCTTATTCGGGGGCTCAGGTGAAAAACTGTTTTTT. This codes for CASSLFGGSGEKLFF.

The chain carries TRBV11-2 and TRBJ1-1, with D hard to call. Trimming cost V 7 bases and J 1 base, with 13 bases left between them. Germline V gene data show CDR1 as SGHAT and CDR2 as FQNNGV. The CDR3 is 14 amino acids. The DNA of the CDR3 is TGTGCCAGCACCCTATCACGGGGGAACACTGAAGCTTTCTTT. Its protein is CASTLSRGNTEAFF. Together with reference TRBV11-2 and TRBJ1-1, the CDR3 gives the full variable domain: EAGVAQSPRYKIIEKRQSVAFWCNPISGHATLYWYQQILGQGPKLLIQFQNNGVVDDSQLPKDRFSAERLKGVDSTLKIQPAKLEDSAVYLCASTLSRGNTEAFFGQGTRLTVV.

The chain combines TRBV11-2 with TRBJ2-1, with D perhaps matching TRBD1 or TRBD2 (6 bases each). This CDR3 spans 17 amino acids. CDR1 is SGHAT and CDR2 is FQNNGV in the germline V gene. V was clipped by 4 bases and J by 3 bases, with 19 bases between them. CDR3 sequence reads: CASSSTGGGFLYNEQFF. In DNA form, the CDR3 reads TGTGCCAGCAGCTCGACCGGGGGCGGGTTCCTCTACAATGAGCAGTTCTTC. Using reference TRBV11-2 and TRBJ2-1 for the parts outside the CDR3, the full variable domain is EAGVAQSPRYKIIEKRQSVAFWCNPISGHATLYWYQQILGQGPKLLIQFQNNGVVDDSQLPKDRFSAERLKGVDSTLKIQPAKLEDSAVYLCASSSTGGGFLYNEQFFGPGTRLTVL.

The chain joins TRBV5-1 to TRBJ1-6; D may be TRBD1 (5 bases). CDR1 and CDR2 from the germline V gene are SGHRS and YFSETQ. The V gene lost 0 bases and the J gene lost 6 bases, with 16 bases spanning the gap. This CDR3 region has 17 residues. Here the CDR3 DNA reads TGCGCCAGCAGCTTGGGGCTCGGGGCAGGGACTAATTCACCCCTCCACTTT. This sequence encodes CASSLGLGAGTNSPLHF.

The V gene is TRBV18, the J gene TRBJ2-2; D unresolved. CDR3 length: 12 amino acids. CDR1 is KGHSH, CDR2 LQKENI, per germline. V was cut by 6 bases and J by 7 bases, with 9 bases left in between. CDR3 coding DNA: TGTGCCAGCTCTCTGCAGGTCGGGGAGCTGTTTTTT. It translates to CASSLQVGELFF.

This clone has a single count. This chain links TRBV18 with TRBJ1-4; D gene ambiguous. CDR3 length: 14 amino acids. The V and J ends lost 4 bases and 4 bases respectively, with 10 bases between them. Germline V gene lookup returns CDR1 KGHSH and CDR2 LQKENI. The chain's CDR3 is CASSQMGNNEKLFF. The DNA of the CDR3 is TGTGCCAGCTCACAAATGGGAAATAATGAAAAACTGTTTTTT.

The table lists this clone with a few counts. The V and J genes are TRBV28 and TRBJ1-6; D gene uncertain. The CDR3 length is 12 residues. CDR1 is MDHEN and CDR2 is SYDVKM in the germline V gene. Trimming took off 8 bases at V and 5 bases at J, with 7 bases between the two ends. The CDR3 here is CASHKNNSPLHF. DNA of the CDR3: TGTGCCAGCCACAAGAATAATTCACCCCTCCACTTT.

This chain joins TRBV7-2 and TRBJ2-7, with 8 bases fitting TRBD1. The germline CDR1 and CDR2 sequences are SGHTA and FQGNSA. With 5 bases clipped from V and 5 bases from J, the junction kept 11 bases outside the gene matches. The CDR3 is 15 amino acids. The CDR3 loop reads CASSQPRDRTNEQYF. CDR3 DNA sequence: TGTGCCAGCAGCCAACCCCGGGACAGGACGAACGAGCAGTACTTC.

This chain connects TRBV6-5 to TRBJ2-7; D might be TRBD1 or TRBD2, each matching 5 bases. Germline CDR1 MNHEY, CDR2 SVGAGI. This CDR3 region has 15 residues. V lost 8 bases and J 0 bases, leaving 17 bases between the germline ends. CDR3 sequence reads: CASCQKGTDSYEQYF. The CDR3 DNA follows: TGTGCCAGCTGTCAAAAAGGGACGGACTCCTACGAGCAGTACTTC.

J is TRBJ1-5 and V is TRBV11-2, with a weak D call TRBD1 (6 bases). Germline CDR1 SGHAT, CDR2 FQNNGV. V was clipped by 4 bases and J by 7 bases, with 8 bases between them. The CDR3 is 12 residues long. CDR3 DNA sequence: TGTGCCAGCAGCTCAGGACAGCAGCCCCAGCATTTT. Translated, it gives CASSSGQQPQHF.

The chain couples TRBV18 to TRBJ1-5; 8 bases agree with TRBD1. This CDR3 contains 16 residues. Looked up from germline, CDR1 is KGHSH and CDR2 is LQKENI. Germline trimming cut 0 bases from V and 3 bases from J; bases unmatched to any gene: 4. CDR3 protein: CASSPPGDRLNQPQHF. The CDR3 coding sequence is TGTGCCAGCTCACCACCGGGGGACAGGCTCAATCAGCCCCAGCATTTT.

Notes on this clone: Other DNA sequences of this sample code for an identical CDR3. This sequence joins TRBV7-2 and TRBJ1-6; D unclear. Germline loops: CDR1 SGHTA, CDR2 FQGNSA. V was shortened by 2 bases and J by 7 bases, with 0 bases between the two germline ends. The CDR3 has 11 amino acids. This CDR3 is CASSLNSPLHF. The CDR3 nucleotides are TGTGCCAGCAGCTTAAATTCACCCCTCCACTTT.

This clone was seen just once. V usage is TRBV27 and J usage is TRBJ2-7; TRBD1 aligns across 9 bases. The ends lost 6 bases at V and 2 bases at J; junction bases unmatched: 8. The CDR3 runs to 15 residues. Germline V gives CDR1 MNHEY, CDR2 SMNVEV (reference sequence). As DNA, the CDR3 is TGTGCCAGCAGCTCGGACCGGGACAGGGCCTACGAGCAGTACTTC. Translation: CASSSDRDRAYEQYF.

The genes are TRBV11-3 and TRBJ2-2, with D perhaps matching TRBD1 or TRBD2 (5 bases each). Deletions cut 2 bases from V and 4 bases from J, with 11 bases between. Germline V gene sequence: CDR1 SGHNT, CDR2 YENEEA. The CDR3 covers 15 residues. CDR3 in DNA: TGTGCCAGCAGCTTATTCGCAGGGAGCACCGGGGAGCTGTTTTTT. Translated: CASSLFAGSTGELFF. Using reference TRBV11-3 and TRBJ2-2 for the parts outside the CDR3, the full variable domain is EAGVVQSPRYKIIEKKQPVAFWCNPISGHNTLYWYLQNLGQGPELLIRYENEEAVDDSQLPKDRFSAERLKGVDSTLKIQPAELGDSAVYLCASSLFAGSTGELFFGEGSRLTVL.

The V and J genes are TRBV7-9 and TRBJ2-5, with TRBD1 as a possible D gene (5 bases). CDR1 SEHNR and CDR2 FQNEAQ come from the germline V gene (reference sequence). Trimming took off 1 base at V and 7 bases at J, with 10 bases between the two ends. The CDR3 has 13 amino acids. The CDR3 loop reads CASSLGQGRTQYF. In nucleotides, the CDR3 is TGTGCCAGCAGCTTAGGGCAGGGAAGGACCCAGTACTTC.

The chain employs TRBV12-3 or TRBV12-4 and TRBJ1-5; TRBD1 agrees at 7 bases. The trim removed 10 bases at V and 1 base at J, leaving 4 bases unmatched. The CDR3 runs 13 residues. CDR3 region: CATRGGSNQPQHF. CDR3 DNA: TGTGCCACCAGGGGGGGGAGCAATCAGCCCCAGCATTTT.

Concerning this clone itself: Different DNA sequences within this sample yield the same CDR3. CDR3 nucleotide sequence: TGTGCCAGCAGTTTGTCAGGGGGAAACACCATATATTTT. It translates to CASSLSGGNTIYF. V gene TRBV27 combines with J gene TRBJ1-3, with D possibly TRBD1 on 5 matching bases. The CDR3 extends over 13 amino acids. Germline lookup yields CDR1 MNHEY and CDR2 SMNVEV (reference sequence). Trimming took 3 bases from V and 4 from J, leaving 7 bases between them.

This clone has only one observation. The chain couples TRBV7-3 to TRBJ1-2; the D is unclear. The V end was cut by 2 bases, the J end by 8 bases, with 15 bases between. The CDR3 extends over 14 amino acids. CDR1 is SGHTA, CDR2 FQGTGA, per germline. The CDR3 nucleotides are TGTGCCAGCAGCTTAGACGGCCAGGCGGGAGGCTACACCTTC. It translates to CASSLDGQAGGYTF.

The chain carries TRBV27 and TRBJ1-2, with D tentatively TRBD1 (6 bases). The CDR3 length is 16 residues. V was trimmed by 4 bases and J by 4 bases, leaving 19 bases between them. In germline, CDR1 is MNHEY, CDR2 SMNVEV (reference sequence). The CDR3 DNA reads TGTGCCAGCAGTTCCTCGACAGGCTCCTTCCTCTATGGCTACACCTTC. Translating it yields CASSSSTGSFLYGYTF.

CDR3 sequence reads: CAWSPNAGQQQFF. For the CDR3, the DNA is TGTGCCTGGAGTCCAAACGCGGGCCAGCAGCAGTTCTTC. V gene TRBV30 combines with J gene TRBJ2-1; D is possibly TRBD2 (5 bases). V gave up 2 bases and J gave up 11 bases, with 16 bases separating them. The CDR3 loop spans 13 amino acids. The germline V gene encodes CDR1 GTSNPN and CDR2 SVGIG (reference sequence).